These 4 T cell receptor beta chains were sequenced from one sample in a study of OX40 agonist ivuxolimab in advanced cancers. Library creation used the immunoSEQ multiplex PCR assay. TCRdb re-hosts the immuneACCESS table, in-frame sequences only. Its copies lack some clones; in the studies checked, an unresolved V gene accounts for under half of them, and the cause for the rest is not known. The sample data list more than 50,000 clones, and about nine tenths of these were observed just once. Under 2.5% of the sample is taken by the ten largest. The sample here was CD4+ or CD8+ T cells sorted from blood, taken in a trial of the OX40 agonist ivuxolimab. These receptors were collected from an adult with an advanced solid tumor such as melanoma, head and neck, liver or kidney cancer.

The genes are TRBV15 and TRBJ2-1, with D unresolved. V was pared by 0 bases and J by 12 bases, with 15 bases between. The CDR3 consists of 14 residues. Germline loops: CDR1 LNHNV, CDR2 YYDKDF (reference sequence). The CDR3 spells CATSRDLRQIGQFF. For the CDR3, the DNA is TGTGCCACCAGCAGAGATTTAAGGCAGATTGGGCAGTTCTTC.

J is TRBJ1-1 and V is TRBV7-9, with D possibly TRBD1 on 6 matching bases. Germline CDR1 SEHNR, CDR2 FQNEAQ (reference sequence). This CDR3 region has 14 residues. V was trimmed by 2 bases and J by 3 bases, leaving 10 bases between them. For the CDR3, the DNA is TGTGCCAGCAGCTTACGGGGGCGCGACACTGAAGCTTTCTTT. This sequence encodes CASSLRGRDTEAFF.

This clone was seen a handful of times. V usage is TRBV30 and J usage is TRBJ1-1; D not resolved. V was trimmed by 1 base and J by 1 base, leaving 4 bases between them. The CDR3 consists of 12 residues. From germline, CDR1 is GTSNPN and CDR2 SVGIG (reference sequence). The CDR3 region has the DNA TGTGCCTGGAGTGCTGGGAACACTGAAGCTTTCTTT. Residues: CAWSAGNTEAFF. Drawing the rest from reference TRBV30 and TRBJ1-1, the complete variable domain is SQTIHQWPATLVQPVGSPLSLECTVEGTSNPNLYWYRQAAGRGLQLLFYSVGIGQISSEVPQNLSASRPQDRQFILSSKKLLLSDSGFYLCAWSAGNTEAFFGQGTRLTVV.

DNA for the CDR3: TGTGCCACCAGCAGAGTAGCGGAGAACACAGATACGCAGTATTTT. It specifies CATSRVAENTDTQYF. The chain uses TRBV15 and TRBJ2-3; the D gene is possibly TRBD2 (6 bases). The germline V gene has CDR1 LNHNV and CDR2 YYDKDF (reference sequence). The CDR3 runs 15 residues. Trimming cost V 1 base and J 2 bases, with 10 bases left between them.